This T cell receptor (beta chain) was retrieved from a study of breast tumors, draining lymph nodes, adjacent tissues. Study-wide results and caveats: Findings are consistent with lymph node origin and intratumoral expansion of most tumor T cells.

CDR3 length equals 19 residues. Trimming took off 5 bases at V and 0 bases at J, with 23 bases between the two ends. Germline CDR1 reads LNHNV; CDR2 reads YYDKDF (reference sequence). Breast cancer patients provided tissue from their axillary draining lymph nodes. This clonotype showed up many times. Its antigen is undetermined. One entry per CDR3 protein, called by TCRdb with MiXCR from the multiplex PCR reads. Of tens of thousands of distinct CDR3 sequences detected, around 28% appear once; the ten largest clones hold more than 8%. The TCR was taken from a female donor with breast cancer. Some clones in this sample may be carry-over from other donors' samples. This chain links TRBV15 with TRBJ1-5; D is ambiguous. Sequenced sample: axillary lymph node tissue. Here the CDR3 DNA reads TGTGCCACCAGCCCTACTTCCAGCCTCAGTATATATAGCAATCAGCCCCAGCATTTT. Protein product: CATSPTSSLSIYSNQPQHF. Looking up the rest from reference TRBV15 and TRBJ1-5 gives the full variable domain: DAMVIQNPRYQVTQFGKPVTLSCSQTLNHNVMYWYQQKSSQAPKLLFHYYDKDFNNEADTPDNFQSRRPNTSFCFLDIRSPGLGDTAMYLCATSPTSSLSIYSNQPQHFGDGTRLSIL.